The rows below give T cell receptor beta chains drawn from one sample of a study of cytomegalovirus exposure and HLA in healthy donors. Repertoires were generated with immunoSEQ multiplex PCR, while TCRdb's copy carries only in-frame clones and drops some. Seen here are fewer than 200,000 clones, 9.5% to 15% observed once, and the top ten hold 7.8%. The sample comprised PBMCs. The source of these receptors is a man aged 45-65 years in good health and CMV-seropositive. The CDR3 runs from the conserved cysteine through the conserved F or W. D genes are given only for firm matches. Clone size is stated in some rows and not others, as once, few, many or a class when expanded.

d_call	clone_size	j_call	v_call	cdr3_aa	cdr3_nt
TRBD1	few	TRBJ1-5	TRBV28	CASRNSRGNQPQHF	TGTGCCAGCAGAAACTCCAGGGGGAATCAGCCCCAGCATTTT
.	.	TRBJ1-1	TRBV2	CASSGGLSNTEAFF	TGTGCCAGCAGTGGAGGCCTTTCGAACACTGAAGCTTTCTTT
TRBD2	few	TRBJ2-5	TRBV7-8	CASSLRAGGPETQYF	TGTGCCAGCAGCTTACGAGCGGGGGGGCCAGAGACCCAGTACTTC
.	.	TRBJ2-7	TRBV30	CAWSVFWGKDSYEQYF	TGTGCCTGGAGTGTATTCTGGGGCAAAGACTCCTACGAGCAGTACTTC
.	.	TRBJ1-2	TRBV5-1	CASSLDRANPLDYGYTF	TGCGCCAGCAGCTTGGACAGGGCAAACCCCCTTGACTATGGCTACACCTTC
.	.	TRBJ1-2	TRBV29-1	CSVEGTLGGYTF	TGCAGCGTTGAGGGCACCTTGGGTGGCTACACCTTC
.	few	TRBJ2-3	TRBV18	CASSPGTERNTQYF	TGTGCCAGCTCACCAGGGACTGAACGAAATACGCAGTATTTT
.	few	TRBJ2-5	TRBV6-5	CASSSPRGGTQETQYF	TGTGCCAGCAGTTCCCCGCGGGGAGGTACACAAGAGACCCAGTACTTC
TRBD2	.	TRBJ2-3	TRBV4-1	CASSQVGLAGGGTDTQYF	TGCGCCAGCAGCCAAGTGGGACTAGCGGGGGGCGGGACAGATACGCAGTATTTT
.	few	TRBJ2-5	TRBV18	CASSPDGEETQYF	TGTGCCAGCTCACCGGATGGAGAAGAGACCCAGTACTTC
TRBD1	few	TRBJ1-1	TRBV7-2	CASSLSRDRETFF	TGTGCCAGCAGCTTATCCCGGGACAGGGAGACTTTCTTT
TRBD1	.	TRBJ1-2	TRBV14	CASSERTGYYGYTF	TGTGCCAGCAGCGAACGGACAGGTTACTATGGCTACACCTTC
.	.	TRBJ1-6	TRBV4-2	CASSQDRAGGASPLHF	TGTGCCAGCAGCCAAGATAGGGCGGGAGGGGCTTCACCCCTCCACTTT
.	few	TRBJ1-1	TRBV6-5	CASWGGQNTEAFF	TGTGCCAGCTGGGGGGGGCAGAACACTGAAGCTTTCTTT
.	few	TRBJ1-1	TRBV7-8	CASSLDSLINTEAFF	TGTGCCAGCAGCTTAGACAGCTTGATAAACACTGAAGCTTTCTTT
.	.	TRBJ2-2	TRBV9	CASSGTAGAGELFF	TGTGCCAGCAGCGGGACAGCCGGGGCCGGGGAGCTGTTTTTT
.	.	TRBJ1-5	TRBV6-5	CASRVGNQPQHF	TGTGCCAGCCGGGTGGGCAATCAGCCCCAGCATTTT
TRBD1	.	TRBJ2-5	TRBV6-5	CASSRPGQKETQYF	TGTGCCAGCAGTAGACCGGGACAGAAAGAGACCCAGTACTTC
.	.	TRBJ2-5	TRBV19	CASSIGRIAGETQYF	TGTGCCAGTAGTATAGGACGGATTGCCGGGGAGACCCAGTACTTC
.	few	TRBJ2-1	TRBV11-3	CASSPLTGLQAYNEQFF	TGTGCCAGCAGCCCTTTGACCGGACTCCAAGCCTACAATGAGCAGTTCTTC
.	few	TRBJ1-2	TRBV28	CASSSVYGYTF	TGTGCCAGCAGTTCGGTCTATGGCTACACCTTC
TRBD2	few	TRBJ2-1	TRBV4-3	CASSASGAEQFF	TGCGCCAGCAGTGCGAGCGGGGCTGAGCAGTTCTTC
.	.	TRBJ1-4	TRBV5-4	CASSPGRREAKLFF	TGTGCCAGCAGCCCGGGACGCCGGGAGGCAAAACTGTTTTTT
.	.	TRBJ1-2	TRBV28	CASSFGGGNYGYTF	TGTGCCAGCAGCTTTGGGGGGGGGAACTATGGCTACACCTTC
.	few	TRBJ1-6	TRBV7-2	CASSLTGSSYNSPLHF	TGTGCCAGCAGCTTAACGGGAAGCTCCTATAATTCACCCCTCCACTTT
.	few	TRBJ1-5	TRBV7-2	CASSPPGGSPQHF	TGTGCCAGCAGCCCGCCGGGGGGTAGTCCCCAGCATTTT